These T cell receptor beta chains were read from a single sample in a study of sequential checkpoint blockade in melanoma. Generated by immunoSEQ multiplex PCR, the TCRdb table keeps only in-frame clones and is missing some. The sample has over 8,500 clones, nearly 80% seen once. The source was CD8+ T cells sorted from blood (inferred from file names), collected from a patient given nivolumab and ipilimumab in sequence. These receptors all come from a human donor with melanoma. The CDR3 runs from the conserved cysteine through the conserved F or W.

J gene	V gene	CDR3 length	CDR3 protein
TRBJ2-7	TRBV6-1	13	CASSDNERNEQYF
TRBJ2-7	TRBV30	14	CARTGTGLQDEQYF
TRBJ2-7	TRBV6-5	13	CASSVTSGYEQYF
NA	TRBV6-1	15	CASSEQGGSSYEQYF
TRBJ1-4	TRBV7-9	15	CASRRPGTGPEKLFF
TRBJ2-2	TRBV4-1	13	CASSQRVAGELFF
TRBJ1-2	TRBV19	14	CASSPKLSWYGYTF
TRBJ1-5	TRBV12-5	18	CASGLGRQGMISNQPQHF
TRBJ1-3	TRBV5-4	15	CASSLDRGPGNTIYF
TRBJ1-5	TRBV15	15	CATSTGQGGNQPQHF
TRBJ2-5	TRBV4-1	16	CASSQEPLAGRETQYF
TRBJ1-1	TRBV5-4	14	CASSGGQGGTEAFF
TRBJ1-1	TRBV28	14	CASSSTARGTEAFF
NA	TRBV18	15	CASSQTGSNSYEQYF
TRBJ1-2	TRBV5-6	13	CASSLGAGKGYTF
TRBJ1-1	TRBV6-1	11	CATEGVSEAFF
TRBJ2-7	TRBV2	15	CASSEPGTSVYEQYF
TRBJ1-4	TRBV7-9	15	CASSLTATLPEKLFF